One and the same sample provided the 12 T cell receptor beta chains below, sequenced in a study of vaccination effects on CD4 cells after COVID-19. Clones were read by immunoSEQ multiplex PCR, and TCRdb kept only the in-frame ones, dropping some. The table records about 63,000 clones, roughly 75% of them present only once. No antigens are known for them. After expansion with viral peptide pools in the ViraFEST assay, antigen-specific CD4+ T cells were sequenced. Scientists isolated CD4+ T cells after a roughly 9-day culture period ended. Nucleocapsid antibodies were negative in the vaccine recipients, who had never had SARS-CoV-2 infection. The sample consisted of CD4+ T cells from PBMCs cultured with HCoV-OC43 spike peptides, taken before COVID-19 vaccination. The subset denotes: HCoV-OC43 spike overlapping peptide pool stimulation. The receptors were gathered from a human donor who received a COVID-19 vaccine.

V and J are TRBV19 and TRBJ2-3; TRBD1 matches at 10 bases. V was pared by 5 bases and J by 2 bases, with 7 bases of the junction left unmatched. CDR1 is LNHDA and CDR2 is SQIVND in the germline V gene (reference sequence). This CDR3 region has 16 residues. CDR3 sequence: CASSARQGADTDTQYF. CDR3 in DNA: TGTGCCAGTAGTGCCCGACAGGGGGCGGACACAGATACGCAGTATTTT.

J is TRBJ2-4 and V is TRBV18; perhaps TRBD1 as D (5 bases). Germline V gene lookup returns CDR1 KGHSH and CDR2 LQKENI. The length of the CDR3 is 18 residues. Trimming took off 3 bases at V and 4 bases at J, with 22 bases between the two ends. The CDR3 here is CASSPIITARSGKNIQYF. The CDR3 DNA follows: TGTGCCAGCTCACCTATTATTACCGCTCGGTCAGGGAAAAACATTCAGTACTTC.

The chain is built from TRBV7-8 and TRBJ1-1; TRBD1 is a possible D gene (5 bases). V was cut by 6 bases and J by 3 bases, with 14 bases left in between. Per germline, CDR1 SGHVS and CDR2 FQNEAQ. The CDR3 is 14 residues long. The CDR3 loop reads CASRTVLGDTEAFF. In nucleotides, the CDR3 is TGTGCCAGCAGAACAGTCCTGGGGGACACTGAAGCTTTCTTT.

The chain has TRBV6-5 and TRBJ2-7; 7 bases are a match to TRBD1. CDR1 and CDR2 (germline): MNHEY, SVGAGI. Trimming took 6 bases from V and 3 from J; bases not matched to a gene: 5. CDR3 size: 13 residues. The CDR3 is CASSRDRVYEQYV. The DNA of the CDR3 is TGTGCCAGCAGCCGGGACAGAGTCTACGAGCAGTACGTC.

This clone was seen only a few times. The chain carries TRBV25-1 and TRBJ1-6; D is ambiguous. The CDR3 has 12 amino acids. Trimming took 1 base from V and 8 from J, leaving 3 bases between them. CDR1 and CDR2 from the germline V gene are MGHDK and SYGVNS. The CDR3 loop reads CASSESYSPLHF. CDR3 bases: TGTGCCAGCAGTGAATCCTATTCACCCCTCCACTTT.

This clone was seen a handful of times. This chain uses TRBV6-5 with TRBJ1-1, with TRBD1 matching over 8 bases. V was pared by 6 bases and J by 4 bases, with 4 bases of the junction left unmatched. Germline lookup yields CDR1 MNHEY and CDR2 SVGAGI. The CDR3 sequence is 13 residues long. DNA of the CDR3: TGTGCCAGCAGACCGCAGGGGGCCACTGAAGCTTTCTTT. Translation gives CASRPQGATEAFF.

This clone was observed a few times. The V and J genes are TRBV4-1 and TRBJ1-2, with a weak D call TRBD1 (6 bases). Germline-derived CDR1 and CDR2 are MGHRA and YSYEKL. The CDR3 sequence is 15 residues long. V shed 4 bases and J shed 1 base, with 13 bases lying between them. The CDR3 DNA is TGCGCCAGCAGCCGATACCACAGGGATAACTATGGCTACACCTTC. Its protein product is CASSRYHRDNYGYTF.

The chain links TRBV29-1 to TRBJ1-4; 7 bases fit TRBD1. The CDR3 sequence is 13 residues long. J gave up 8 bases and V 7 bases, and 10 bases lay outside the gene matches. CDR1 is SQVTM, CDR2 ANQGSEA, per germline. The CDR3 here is CSGQQGSGEKLFF. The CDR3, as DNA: TGCAGCGGTCAACAGGGGAGTGGAGAAAAACTGTTTTTT.

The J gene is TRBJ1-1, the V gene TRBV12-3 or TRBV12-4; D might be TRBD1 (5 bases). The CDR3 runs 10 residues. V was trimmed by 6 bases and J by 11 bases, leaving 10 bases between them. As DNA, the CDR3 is TGTGCCAGCAGGCAGGAGGGGGCTTTCTTT. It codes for CASRQEGAFF.

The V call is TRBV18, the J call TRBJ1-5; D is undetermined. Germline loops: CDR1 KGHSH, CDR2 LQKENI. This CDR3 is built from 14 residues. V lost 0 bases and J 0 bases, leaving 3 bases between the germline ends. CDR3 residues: CASSPPGSNQPQHF. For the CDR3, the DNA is TGTGCCAGCTCACCACCAGGTAGCAATCAGCCCCAGCATTTT. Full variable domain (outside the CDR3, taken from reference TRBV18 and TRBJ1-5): NAGVMQNPRHLVRRRGQEARLRCSPMKGHSHVYWYRQLPEEGLKFMVYLQKENIIDESGMPKERFSAEFPKEGPSILRIQQVVRGDSAAYFCASSPPGSNQPQHFGDGTRLSIL.

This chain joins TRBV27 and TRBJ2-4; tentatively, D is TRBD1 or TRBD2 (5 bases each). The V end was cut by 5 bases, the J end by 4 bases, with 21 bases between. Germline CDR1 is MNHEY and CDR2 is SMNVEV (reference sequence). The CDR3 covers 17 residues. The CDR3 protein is CASSIRPSGTAKNIQYF. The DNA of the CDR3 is TGTGCCAGCAGTATACGTCCATCCGGGACGGCTAAAAACATTCAGTACTTC.

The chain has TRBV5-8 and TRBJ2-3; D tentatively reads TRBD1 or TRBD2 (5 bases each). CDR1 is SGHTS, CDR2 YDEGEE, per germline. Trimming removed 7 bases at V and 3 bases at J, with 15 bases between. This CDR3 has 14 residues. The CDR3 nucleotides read TGTGCCAGCCCCGGGACGGATCCTACAGATACGCAGTATTTT. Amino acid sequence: CASPGTDPTDTQYF.